The clone carrying this TCR beta chain was counted a single time. What it binds is not known. This entry is derived from a study of long-term antiretroviral therapy in people with HIV. About the study: First collections came about a decade before the 2015 immediate-ART recommendation. General observations from the study: Repertoires with HIV possessed tighter CDR3 length spans than those of controls.

Every single participant having HIV got treatment inside the United States. Samples were assayed with immunoSEQ v3.0 at survey level. Sequencing used immunoSEQ multiplex PCR; TCRdb keeps in-frame clones, though not all of them. The repertoire holds about 25,000 clones, approximately 88% seen once, with about 15% in the top ten. The material was unsorted PBMCs, obtained 4.2 to 4.5 years after starting antiretroviral therapy. This TCR was recovered from a man aged 25-40 years with HIV.

CDR3 region: CASSPRGWGVGDTQYF. CDR3 nucleotide sequence: TGTGCCAGCAGCCCCCGAGGTTGGGGGGTCGGAGATACGCAGTATTTT. The chain combines TRBV7-8 with TRBJ2-3, with a possible D match to TRBD2 (6 bases). V was shortened by 5 bases and J by 5 bases, with 20 bases between the two germline ends. Germline V lookup: CDR1 SGHVS, CDR2 FQNEAQ. The CDR3 length is 16 residues.